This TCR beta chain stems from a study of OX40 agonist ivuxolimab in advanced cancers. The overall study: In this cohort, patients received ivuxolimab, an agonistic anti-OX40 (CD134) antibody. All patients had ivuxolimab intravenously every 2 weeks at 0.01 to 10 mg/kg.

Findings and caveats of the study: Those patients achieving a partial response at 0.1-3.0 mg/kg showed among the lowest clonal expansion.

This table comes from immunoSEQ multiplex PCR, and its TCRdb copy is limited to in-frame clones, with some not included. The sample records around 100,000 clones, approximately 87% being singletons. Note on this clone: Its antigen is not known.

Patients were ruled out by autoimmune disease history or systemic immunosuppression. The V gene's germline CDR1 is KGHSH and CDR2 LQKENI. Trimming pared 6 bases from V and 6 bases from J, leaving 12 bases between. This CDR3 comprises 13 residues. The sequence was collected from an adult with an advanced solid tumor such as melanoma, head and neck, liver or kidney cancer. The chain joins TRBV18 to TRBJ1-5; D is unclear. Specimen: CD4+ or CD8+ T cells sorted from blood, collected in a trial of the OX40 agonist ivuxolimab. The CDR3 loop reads CASSPTEGQPQHF. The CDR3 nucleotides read TGTGCCAGCTCCCCGACGGAGGGTCAGCCCCAGCATTTT.